Given below is one TCR beta chain in context. Its specificity is unknown. Regarding time point: persistent/refractory GD, antithyroid drugs over 5 years with positive TRAb. Extracted RNA from PBMCs served as the source of the TCR library. Germline-derived CDR1 and CDR2 are SGHTA and FQGNSA. This CDR3 region has 13 residues. The V and J ends lost 5 bases and 5 bases respectively, with 10 bases between them. The source of the sample is a study of regulatory T cells in long-lasting Graves disease. Study-level results: TCR diversity was lower in persistent than newly diagnosed Graves' disease.

Assembly of TCR beta libraries relied on iRepertoire HTBI primers together with Arm-PCR of CDR3 regions. TCRdb independently ran MiXCR on the multiplex PCR reads; one entry per CDR3 protein. The sample includes roughly 490,000 distinct CDR3 sequences, approximately 22% seen only once; the top ten take about an eighth. The sequencing used peripheral blood mononuclear cells (PBMCs), collected when the disease was refractory, from a patient treated with antithyroid drugs. The genes are TRBV7-2 and TRBJ1-5; D gene uncertain. The source of this sequence is a female donor with Graves disease. The CDR3 DNA sequence: TGTGCCAGCAGCCCAGACACCGATCAGCCCCAGCATTTT. It specifies CASSPDTDQPQHF.